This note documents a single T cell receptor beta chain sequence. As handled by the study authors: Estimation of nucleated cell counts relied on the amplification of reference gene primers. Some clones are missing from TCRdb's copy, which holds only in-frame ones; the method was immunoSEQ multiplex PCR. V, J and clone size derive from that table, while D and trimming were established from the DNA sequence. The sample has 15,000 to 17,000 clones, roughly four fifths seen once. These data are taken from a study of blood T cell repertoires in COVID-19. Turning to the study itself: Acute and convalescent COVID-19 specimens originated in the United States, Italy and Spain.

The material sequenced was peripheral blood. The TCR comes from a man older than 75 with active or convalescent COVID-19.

The chain's CDR3 is CASSSRRVHEQYF. In nucleotides, the CDR3 is TGTGCCAGCAGCTCTCGTCGGGTCCACGAGCAGTACTTC. The V and J genes are TRBV7-2 and TRBJ2-7; no clear D gene. The V end was cut by 4 bases, the J end by 5 bases, with 12 bases between. Per germline, CDR1 SGHTA and CDR2 FQGNSA. CDR3 length: 13 amino acids. Based on the CDR3 plus reference TRBV7-2 and TRBJ2-7, the full variable domain is GAGVSQSPSNKVTEKGKDVELRCDPISGHTALYWYRQSLGQGLEFLIYFQGNSAPDKSGLPSDRFSAERTGGSVSTLTIQRTQQEDSAVYLCASSSRRVHEQYFGPGTRLTVT.